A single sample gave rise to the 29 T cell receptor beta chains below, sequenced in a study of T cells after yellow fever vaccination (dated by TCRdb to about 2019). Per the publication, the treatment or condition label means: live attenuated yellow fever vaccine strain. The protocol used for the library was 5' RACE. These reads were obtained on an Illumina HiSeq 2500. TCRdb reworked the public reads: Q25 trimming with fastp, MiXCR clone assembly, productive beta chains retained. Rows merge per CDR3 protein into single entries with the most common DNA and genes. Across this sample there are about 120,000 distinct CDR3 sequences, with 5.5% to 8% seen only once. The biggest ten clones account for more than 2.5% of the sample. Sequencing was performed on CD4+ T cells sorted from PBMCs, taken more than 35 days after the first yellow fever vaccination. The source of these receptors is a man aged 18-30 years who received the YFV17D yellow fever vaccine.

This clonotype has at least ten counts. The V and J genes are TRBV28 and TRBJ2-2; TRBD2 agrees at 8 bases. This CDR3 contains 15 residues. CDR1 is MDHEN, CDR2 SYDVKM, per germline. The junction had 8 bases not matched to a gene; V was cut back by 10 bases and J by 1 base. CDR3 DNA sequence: TGTGCCATTTCCGGGGGGGGGCTGAACACCGGGGAGCTGTTTTTT. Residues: CAISGGGLNTGELFF.

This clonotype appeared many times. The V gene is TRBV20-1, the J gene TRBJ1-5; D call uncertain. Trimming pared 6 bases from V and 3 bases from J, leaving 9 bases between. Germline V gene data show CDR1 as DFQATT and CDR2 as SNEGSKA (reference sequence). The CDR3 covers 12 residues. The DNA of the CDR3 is TGCAGTGCAGGGAGGCCCAATCAGCCCCAGCATTTT. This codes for CSAGRPNQPQHF.

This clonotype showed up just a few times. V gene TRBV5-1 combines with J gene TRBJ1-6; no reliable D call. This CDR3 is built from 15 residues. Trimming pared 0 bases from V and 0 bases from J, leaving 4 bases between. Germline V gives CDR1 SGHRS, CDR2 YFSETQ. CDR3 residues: CASSLDSSYNSPLHF. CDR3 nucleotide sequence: TGCGCCAGCAGCTTGGACAGCTCCTATAATTCACCCCTCCACTTT.

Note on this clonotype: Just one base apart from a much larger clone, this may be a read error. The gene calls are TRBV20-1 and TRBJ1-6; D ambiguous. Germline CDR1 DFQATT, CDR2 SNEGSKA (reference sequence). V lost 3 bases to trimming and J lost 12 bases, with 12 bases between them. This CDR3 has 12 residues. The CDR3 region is CSARSPSGPLHF. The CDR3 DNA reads TGCAGTGCTAGGAGCCCATCGGGACCCCTCCACTTT.

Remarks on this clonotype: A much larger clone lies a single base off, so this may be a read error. The CDR3 is CASNLVDSNQRQHF. The CDR3 DNA reads as TGTGCCAGCAACCTAGTGGATAGCAATCAGCGCCAGCATTTT. The chain links TRBV6-1 to TRBJ1-5, with D unclear. The CDR3 has 14 amino acids. Per germline, CDR1 MNHNS and CDR2 SASEGT.

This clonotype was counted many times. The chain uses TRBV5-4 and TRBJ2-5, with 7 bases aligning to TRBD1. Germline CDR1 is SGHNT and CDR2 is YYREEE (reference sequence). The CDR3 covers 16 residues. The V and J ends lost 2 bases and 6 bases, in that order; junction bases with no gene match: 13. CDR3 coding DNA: TGTGCCAGCAGCTTAGGGGGCGCCTCGGGGAGCAAGACCCAGTACTTC. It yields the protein CASSLGGASGSKTQYF.

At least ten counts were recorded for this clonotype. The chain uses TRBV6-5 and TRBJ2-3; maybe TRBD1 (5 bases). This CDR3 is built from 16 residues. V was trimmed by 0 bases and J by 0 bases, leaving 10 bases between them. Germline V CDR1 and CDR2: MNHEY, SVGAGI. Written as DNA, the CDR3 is TGTGCCAGCAGTTACTCCTCTGGGGCAAGCACAGATACGCAGTATTTT. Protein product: CASSYSSGASTDTQYF.

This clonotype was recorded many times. The DNA of the CDR3 is TGTGCCAGCAGTAACCCCACAAGGTCTGAAGCTTTCTTT. Translating it yields CASSNPTRSEAFF. The V call is TRBV6-5, the J call TRBJ1-1; D unresolved. Germline V gives CDR1 MNHEY, CDR2 SVGAGI. Trimming removed 5 bases at V and 6 bases at J, with 13 bases between. CDR3 length: 13 residues.

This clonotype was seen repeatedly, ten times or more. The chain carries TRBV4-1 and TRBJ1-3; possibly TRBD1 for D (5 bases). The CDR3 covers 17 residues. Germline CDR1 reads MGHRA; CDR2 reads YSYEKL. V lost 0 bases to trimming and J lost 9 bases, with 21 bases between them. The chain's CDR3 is CASSQDVISQGSFTIYF. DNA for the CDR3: TGCGCCAGCAGCCAAGATGTAATTTCGCAGGGATCTTTCACCATATATTTT.

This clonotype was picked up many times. CDR3 sequence (DNA): TGCGCCAGCAGCCAAGATTACCCCCGGGTCAATGAGCAGTTCTTC. Amino acid sequence: CASSQDYPRVNEQFF. V and J are TRBV4-1 and TRBJ2-1; no reliable D call. Germline CDR1 and CDR2: MGHRA and YSYEKL. V lost 0 bases, J lost 6 bases, and 12 bases lay in between. CDR3 length: 15 residues.

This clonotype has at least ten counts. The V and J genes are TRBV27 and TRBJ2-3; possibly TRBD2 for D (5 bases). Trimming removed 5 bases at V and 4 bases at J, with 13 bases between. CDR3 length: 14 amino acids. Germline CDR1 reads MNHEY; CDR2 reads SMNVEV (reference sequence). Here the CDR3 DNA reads TGTGCCAGCAGTGGCCGGACTGGTTCAGATACGCAGTATTTT. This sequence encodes CASSGRTGSDTQYF.

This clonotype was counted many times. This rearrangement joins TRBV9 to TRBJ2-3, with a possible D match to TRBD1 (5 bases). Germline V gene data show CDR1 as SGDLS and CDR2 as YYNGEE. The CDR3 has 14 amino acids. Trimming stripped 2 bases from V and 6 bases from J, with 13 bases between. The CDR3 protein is CASSVSQAWDTQYF. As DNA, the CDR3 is TGTGCCAGCAGCGTTTCACAGGCTTGGGATACGCAGTATTTT.

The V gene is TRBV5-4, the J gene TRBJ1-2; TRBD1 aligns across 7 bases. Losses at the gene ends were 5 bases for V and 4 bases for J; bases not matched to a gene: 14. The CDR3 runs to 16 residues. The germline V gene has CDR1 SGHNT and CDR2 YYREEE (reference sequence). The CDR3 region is CASRLTGRGYGYGYTF. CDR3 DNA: TGTGCCAGCAGGCTGACAGGGAGAGGGTATGGCTATGGCTACACCTTC. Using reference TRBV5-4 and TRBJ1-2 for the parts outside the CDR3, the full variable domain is ETGVTQSPTHLIKTRGQQVTLRCSSQSGHNTVSWYQQALGQGPQFIFQYYREEENGRGNFPPRFSGLQFPNYSSELNVNALELDDSALYLCASRLTGRGYGYGYTFGSGTRLTVV.

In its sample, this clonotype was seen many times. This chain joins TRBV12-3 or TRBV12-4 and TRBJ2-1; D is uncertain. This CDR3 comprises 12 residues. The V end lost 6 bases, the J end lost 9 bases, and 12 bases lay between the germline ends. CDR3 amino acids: CASRTPGVEQFF. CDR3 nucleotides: TGTGCCAGCAGAACCCCAGGAGTTGAGCAGTTCTTC.

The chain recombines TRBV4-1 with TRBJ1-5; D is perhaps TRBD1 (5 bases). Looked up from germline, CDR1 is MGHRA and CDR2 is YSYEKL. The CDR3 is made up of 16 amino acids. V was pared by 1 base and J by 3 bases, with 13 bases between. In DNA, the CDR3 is TGCGCCAGCAGCCAAGTCTACGGGGCGCCCAATCAGCCCCAGCATTTT. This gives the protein CASSQVYGAPNQPQHF.

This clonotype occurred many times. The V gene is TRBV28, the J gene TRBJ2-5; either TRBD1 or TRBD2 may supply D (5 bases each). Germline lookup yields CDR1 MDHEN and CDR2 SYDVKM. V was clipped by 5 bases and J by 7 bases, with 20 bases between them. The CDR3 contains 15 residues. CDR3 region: CASSGMVAGAGTQYF. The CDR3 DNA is TGTGCCAGCAGTGGAATGGTAGCCGGGGCGGGGACCCAGTACTTC.

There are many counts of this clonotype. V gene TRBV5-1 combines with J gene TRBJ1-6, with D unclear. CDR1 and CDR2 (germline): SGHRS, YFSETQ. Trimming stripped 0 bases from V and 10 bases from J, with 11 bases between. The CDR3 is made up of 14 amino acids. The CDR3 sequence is CASSLAVRGSPLHF. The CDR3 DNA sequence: TGCGCCAGCAGCTTGGCCGTTCGTGGATCACCCCTCCACTTT.

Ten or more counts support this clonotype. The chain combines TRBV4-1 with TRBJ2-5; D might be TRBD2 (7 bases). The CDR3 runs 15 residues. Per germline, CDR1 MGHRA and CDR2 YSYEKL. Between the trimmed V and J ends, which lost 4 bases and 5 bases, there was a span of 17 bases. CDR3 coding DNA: TGCGCCAGCAGCCCAAACAGCCGGGGGGCGGAGACCCAGTACTTC. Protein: CASSPNSRGAETQYF.

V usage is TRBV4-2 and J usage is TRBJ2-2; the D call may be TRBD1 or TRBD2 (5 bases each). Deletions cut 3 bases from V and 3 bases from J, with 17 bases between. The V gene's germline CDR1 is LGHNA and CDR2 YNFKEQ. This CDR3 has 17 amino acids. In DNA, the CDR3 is TGTGCCAGCAGCCACGGGACCTCCCCCGAGCACACCGGGGAGCTGTTTTTT. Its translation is CASSHGTSPEHTGELFF.

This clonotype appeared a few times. The CDR3 sequence: CASSQDRESGYTF. CDR3 bases: TGTGCCAGCTCACAGGACAGGGAAAGTGGCTACACCTTC. The gene calls are TRBV18 and TRBJ1-2, with 8 bases that match TRBD1. Trimming took 4 bases from V and 7 from J; bases not matched to a gene: 5. The CDR3 length is 13 residues. Germline CDR1 and CDR2: KGHSH and LQKENI.

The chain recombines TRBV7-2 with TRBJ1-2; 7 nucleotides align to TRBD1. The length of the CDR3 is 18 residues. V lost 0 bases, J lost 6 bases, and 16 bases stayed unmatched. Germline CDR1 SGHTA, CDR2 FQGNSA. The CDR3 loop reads CASSLALGRPGGKDGYTF. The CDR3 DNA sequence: TGTGCCAGCAGCTTAGCGCTGGGACGGCCAGGGGGGAAGGATGGCTACACCTTC.

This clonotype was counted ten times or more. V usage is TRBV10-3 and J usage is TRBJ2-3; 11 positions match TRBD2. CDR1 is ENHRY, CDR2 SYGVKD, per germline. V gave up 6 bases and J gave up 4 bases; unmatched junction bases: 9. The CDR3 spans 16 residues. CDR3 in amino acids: CAIRQSSGGNADTQYF. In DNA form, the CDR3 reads TGTGCCATCAGACAATCTAGCGGGGGGAACGCAGATACGCAGTATTTT.

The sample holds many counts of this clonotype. For the CDR3, the DNA is TGTGCCAGCAGCAAAGCCAGGGCGGGAGAGACCCAGTACTTC. Translating it yields CASSKARAGETQYF. V is TRBV7-2 and J is TRBJ2-5, with D perhaps given as TRBD1 or TRBD2 (5 bases each). The CDR3 runs 14 residues. The germline CDR1 and CDR2 sequences are SGHTA and FQGNSA. V lost 5 bases and J 4 bases, leaving 14 bases between the germline ends.

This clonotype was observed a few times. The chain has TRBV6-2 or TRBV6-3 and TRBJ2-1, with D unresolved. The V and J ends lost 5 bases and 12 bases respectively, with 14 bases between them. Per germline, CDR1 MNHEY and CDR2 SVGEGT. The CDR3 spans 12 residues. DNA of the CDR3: TGTGCCAGCAGTACGACGGTCGCTGGGCAGTTCTTC. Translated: CASSTTVAGQFF.

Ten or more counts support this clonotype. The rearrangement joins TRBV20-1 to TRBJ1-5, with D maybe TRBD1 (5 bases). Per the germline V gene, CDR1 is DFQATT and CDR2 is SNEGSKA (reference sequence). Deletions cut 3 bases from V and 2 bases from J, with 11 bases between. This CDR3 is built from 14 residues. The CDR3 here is CSASRDGRNQPQHF. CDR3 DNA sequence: TGCAGTGCTAGCCGGGACGGCCGCAATCAGCCCCAGCATTTT.

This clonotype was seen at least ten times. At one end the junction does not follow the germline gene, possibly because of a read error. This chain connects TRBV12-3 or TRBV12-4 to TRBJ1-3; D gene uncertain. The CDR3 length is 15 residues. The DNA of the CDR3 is TGTGCCAGCAGCCGTTCGTCGGACTCTGGAGACACCATATATTTT. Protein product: CASSRSSDSGDTIYF.

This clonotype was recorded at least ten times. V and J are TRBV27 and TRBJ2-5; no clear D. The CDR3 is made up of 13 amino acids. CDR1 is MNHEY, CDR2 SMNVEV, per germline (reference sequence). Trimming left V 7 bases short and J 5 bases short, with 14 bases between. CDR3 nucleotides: TGTGCCAGCAAGGCAAGGGTTTGGGAGACCCAGTACTTC. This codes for CASKARVWETQYF.

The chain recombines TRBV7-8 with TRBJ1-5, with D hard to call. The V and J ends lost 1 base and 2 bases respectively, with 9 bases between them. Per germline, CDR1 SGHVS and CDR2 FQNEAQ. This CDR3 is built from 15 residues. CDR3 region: CASSLVEGRNQPQHF. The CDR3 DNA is TGTGCCAGCAGCTTAGTCGAGGGCCGCAATCAGCCCCAGCATTTT.

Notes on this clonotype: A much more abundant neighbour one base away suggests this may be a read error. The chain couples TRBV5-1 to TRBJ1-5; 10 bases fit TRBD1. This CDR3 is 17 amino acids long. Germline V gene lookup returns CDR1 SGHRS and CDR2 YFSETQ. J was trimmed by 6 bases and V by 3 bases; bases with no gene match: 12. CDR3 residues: CASSSGQGKDEGQPQHF. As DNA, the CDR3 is TGCGCCAGCAGCTCGGGACAGGGGAAGGATGAGGGTCAGCCCCAGCATTTT.